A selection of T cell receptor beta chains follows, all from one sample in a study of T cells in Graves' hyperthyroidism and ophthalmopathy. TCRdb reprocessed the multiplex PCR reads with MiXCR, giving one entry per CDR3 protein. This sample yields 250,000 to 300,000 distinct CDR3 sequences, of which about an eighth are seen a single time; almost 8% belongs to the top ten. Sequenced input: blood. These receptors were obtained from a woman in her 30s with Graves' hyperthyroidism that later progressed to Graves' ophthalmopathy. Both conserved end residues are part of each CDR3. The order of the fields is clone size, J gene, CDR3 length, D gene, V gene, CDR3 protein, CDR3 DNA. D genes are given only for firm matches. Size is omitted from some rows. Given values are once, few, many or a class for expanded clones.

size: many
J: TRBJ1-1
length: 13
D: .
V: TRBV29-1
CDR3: CSGRVGENTEAFF
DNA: TGCAGCGGTCGCGTGGGGGAGAACACTGAAGCTTTCTTT

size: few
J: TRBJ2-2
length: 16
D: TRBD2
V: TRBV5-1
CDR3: CASSALGLANTGELFF
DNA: TGCGCCAGCAGCGCACTCGGACTAGCCAACACCGGGGAGCTGTTTTTT

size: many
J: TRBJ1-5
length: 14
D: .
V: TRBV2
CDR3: CASTSRTSNQPQHF
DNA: TGTGCCAGCACCTCTCGGACCAGTAATCAGCCCCAGCATTTT

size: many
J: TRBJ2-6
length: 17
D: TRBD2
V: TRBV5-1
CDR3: CASSAGLARSGANVLTF
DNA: TGCGCCAGCAGCGCGGGACTAGCGCGCTCTGGGGCCAACGTCCTGACTTTC

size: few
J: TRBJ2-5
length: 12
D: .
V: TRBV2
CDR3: CASYGEQETQYF
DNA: TGTGCCAGCTACGGGGAACAAGAGACCCAGTACTTC

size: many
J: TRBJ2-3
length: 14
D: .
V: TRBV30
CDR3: CAWSRGTSTDTQYF
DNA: TGTGCCTGGAGTAGGGGGACTAGCACAGATACGCAGTATTTT

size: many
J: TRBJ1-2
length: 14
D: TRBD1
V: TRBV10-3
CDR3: CAISADRTLYGYTF
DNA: TGTGCCATCAGTGCGGACAGGACCCTCTATGGCTACACCTTC

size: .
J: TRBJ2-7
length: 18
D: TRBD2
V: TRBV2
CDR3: CASSRKGLAGRSAYEQYF
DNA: TGTGCCAGCAGCCGCAAAGGACTAGCGGGAAGGAGTGCCTACGAGCAGTACTTC

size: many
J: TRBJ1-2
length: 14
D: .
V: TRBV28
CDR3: CASRYSGGGYGYTF
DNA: TGTGCCAGCAGGTACAGTGGGGGAGGTTATGGCTACACCTTC

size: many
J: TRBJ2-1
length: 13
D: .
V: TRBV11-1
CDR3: CASSPGGHNEQFF
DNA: TGTGCCAGCAGCCCCGGGGGGCACAATGAGCAGTTCTTC

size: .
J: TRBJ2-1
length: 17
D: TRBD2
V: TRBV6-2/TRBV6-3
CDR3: CASTKKPLAGVRNEQFF
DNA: TGTGCCAGCACCAAAAAACCTCTAGCGGGAGTAAGGAATGAGCAGTTCTTC

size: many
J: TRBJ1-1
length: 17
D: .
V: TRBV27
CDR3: CASSPILGEERNTEAFF
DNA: TGTGCCAGCAGTCCCATCCTAGGGGAGGAACGGAACACTGAAGCTTTCTTT

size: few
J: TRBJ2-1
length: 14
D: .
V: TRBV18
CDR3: CASSPSQGDNEQFF
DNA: TGTGCCAGCTCACCATCCCAGGGAGACAATGAGCAGTTCTTC

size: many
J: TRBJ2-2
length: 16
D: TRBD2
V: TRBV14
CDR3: CASSLRTSGNTGELFF
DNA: TGTGCCAGCAGCCTAAGGACTAGCGGAAACACCGGGGAGCTGTTTTTT

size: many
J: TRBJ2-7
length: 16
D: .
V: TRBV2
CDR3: CASSDDFPAVSYEQYF
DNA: TGTGCCAGCAGTGACGACTTTCCCGCTGTCTCCTACGAGCAGTACTTC

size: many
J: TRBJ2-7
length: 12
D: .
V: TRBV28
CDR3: CASSPSIGEQYF
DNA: TGTGCCAGCAGTCCAAGTATCGGGGAGCAGTACTTC